The entry below gives a single T cell receptor (beta chain) sequence along with its context. Its antigen is still unknown. This entry belongs to a study of shared clonotypes between healthy human individuals. The germline CDR1 and CDR2 sequences are SNHLY and FYNNEI. V lost 2 bases and J lost 5; bases outside the gene matches: 2. The CDR3 spans 13 residues. The assay was immunoSEQ multiplex PCR, and TCRdb's table has in-frame clones only and misses some. This table holds a few million clones, 85% to 95% found once. Study-level findings and limits: The low donor count limited represented genetic and exposure-history diversity. For sorted subsets, rarefaction showed incomplete sequencing despite large depth.

The receptor's source is a young man in good health. Some clones in this sample may be carry-over from other donors' samples. Sequencing was done on a sample of naive CD4+ T cells from PBMCs. As for subset: CD45RA+ positively selected. V gene TRBV2 combines with J gene TRBJ2-7; 8 bases are a match to TRBD1. CDR3 amino acids: CASSEQGANEQYF. The DNA of the CDR3 is TGTGCCAGCAGTGAACAGGGGGCAAACGAGCAGTACTTC. The full variable domain, in which reference TRBV2 and TRBJ2-7 provide the parts outside the CDR3, is EPEVTQTPSHQVTQMGQEVILRCVPISNHLYFYWYRQILGQKVEFLVSFYNNEISEKSEIFDDQFSVERPDGSNFTLKIRSTKLEDSAMYFCASSEQGANEQYFGPGTRLTVT.